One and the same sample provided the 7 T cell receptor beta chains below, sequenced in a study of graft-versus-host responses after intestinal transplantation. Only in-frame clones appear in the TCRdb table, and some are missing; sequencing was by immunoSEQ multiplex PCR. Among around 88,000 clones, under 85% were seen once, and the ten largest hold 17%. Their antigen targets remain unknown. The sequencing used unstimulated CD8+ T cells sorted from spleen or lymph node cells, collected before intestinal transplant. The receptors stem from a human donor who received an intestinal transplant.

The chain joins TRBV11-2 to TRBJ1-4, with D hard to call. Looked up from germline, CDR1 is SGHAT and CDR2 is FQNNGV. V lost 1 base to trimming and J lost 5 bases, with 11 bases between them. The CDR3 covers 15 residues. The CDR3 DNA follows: TGTGCCAGCAGCTTAGGCCCAGGCTTGAATGAAAAACTGTTTTTT. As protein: CASSLGPGLNEKLFF.

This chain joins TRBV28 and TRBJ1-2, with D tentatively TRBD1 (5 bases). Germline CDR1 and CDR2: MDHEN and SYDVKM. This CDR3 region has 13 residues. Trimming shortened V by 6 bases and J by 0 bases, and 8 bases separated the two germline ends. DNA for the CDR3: TGTGCCAGCAGGCAGGGCGCTAACTATGGCTACACCTTC. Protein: CASRQGANYGYTF.

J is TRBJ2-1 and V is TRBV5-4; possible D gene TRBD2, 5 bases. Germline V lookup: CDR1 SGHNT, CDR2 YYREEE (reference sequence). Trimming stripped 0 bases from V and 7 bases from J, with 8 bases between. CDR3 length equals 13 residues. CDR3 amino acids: CASSLESGNEQFF. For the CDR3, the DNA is TGTGCCAGCAGCTTGGAGTCGGGGAATGAGCAGTTCTTC. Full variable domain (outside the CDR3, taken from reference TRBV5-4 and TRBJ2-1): ETGVTQSPTHLIKTRGQQVTLRCSSQSGHNTVSWYQQALGQGPQFIFQYYREEENGRGNFPPRFSGLQFPNYSSELNVNALELDDSALYLCASSLESGNEQFFGPGTRLTVL.

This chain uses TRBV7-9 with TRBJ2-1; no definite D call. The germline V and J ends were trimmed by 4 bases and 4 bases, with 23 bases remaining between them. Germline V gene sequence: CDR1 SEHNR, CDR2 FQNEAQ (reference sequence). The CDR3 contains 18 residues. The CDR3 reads CASSSSRADKPDYNEQFF. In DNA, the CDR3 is TGTGCCAGCAGCTCGTCAAGGGCAGATAAGCCCGATTACAATGAGCAGTTCTTC.

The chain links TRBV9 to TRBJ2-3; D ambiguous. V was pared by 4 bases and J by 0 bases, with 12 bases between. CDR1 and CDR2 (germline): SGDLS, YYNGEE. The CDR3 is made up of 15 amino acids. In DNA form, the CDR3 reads TGTGCCAGCAGCCCCCCCACACCTAGCACAGATACGCAGTATTTT. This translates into CASSPPTPSTDTQYF.

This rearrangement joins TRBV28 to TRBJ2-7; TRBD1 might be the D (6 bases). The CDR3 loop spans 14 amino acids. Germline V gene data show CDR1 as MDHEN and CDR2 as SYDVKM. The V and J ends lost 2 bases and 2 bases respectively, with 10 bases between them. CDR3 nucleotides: TGTGCCAGCAGTTTAAGGGGGTACACCTACGAGCAGTACTTC. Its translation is CASSLRGYTYEQYF.

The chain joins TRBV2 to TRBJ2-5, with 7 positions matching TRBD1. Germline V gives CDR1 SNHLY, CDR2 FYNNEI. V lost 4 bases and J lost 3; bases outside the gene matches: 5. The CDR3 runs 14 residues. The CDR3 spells CASSGGTGEETQYF. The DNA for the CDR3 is TGTGCCAGCAGTGGTGGCACAGGGGAAGAGACCCAGTACTTC.